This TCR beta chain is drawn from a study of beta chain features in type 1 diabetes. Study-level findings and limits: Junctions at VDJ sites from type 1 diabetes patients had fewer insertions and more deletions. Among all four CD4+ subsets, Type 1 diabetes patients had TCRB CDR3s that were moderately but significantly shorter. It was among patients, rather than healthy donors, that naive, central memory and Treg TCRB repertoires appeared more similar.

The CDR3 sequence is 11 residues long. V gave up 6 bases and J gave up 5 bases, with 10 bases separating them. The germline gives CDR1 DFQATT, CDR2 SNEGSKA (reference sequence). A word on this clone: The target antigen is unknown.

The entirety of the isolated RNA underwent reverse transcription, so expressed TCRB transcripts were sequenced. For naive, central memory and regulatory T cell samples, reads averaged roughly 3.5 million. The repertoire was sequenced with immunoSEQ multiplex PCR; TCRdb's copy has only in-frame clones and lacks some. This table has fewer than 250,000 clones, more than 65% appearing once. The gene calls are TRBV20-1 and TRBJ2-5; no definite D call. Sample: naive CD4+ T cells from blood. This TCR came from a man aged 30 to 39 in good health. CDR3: CSAYYRETQYF. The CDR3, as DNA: TGCAGTGCCTACTACCGGGAGACCCAGTACTTC.